This entry concerns a single T cell receptor (beta chain). Its cognate antigen is unknown. Donors showed nominal health when sampled, although they likely had unrecorded immune exposures. Use of 60 Vbeta and 13 Jbeta primers characterized the PCR. TCRdb's table, derived via immunoSEQ multiplex PCR, lists solely in-frame clones and lacks some. Listed are approximately 47,000 clones; roughly a sixth falls within the top ten. The data belong to a study of cytomegalovirus exposure and HLA in healthy donors. Study-level findings and limits: Productive rates of about 87% or about 30% were seen for most TCR beta V segments in an earlier analysis.

This TCR was sampled from a male donor in good health and CMV-seronegative. Specimen: PBMCs.

CDR3 DNA: TGTGCCTGGAGTACGGGGGGGCCCTACGAGCAGTACTTC. Translation gives CAWSTGGPYEQYF. The J gene is TRBJ2-5, the V gene TRBV30; 8 bases map to TRBD2. The J call may be wrong; the DNA end is better matched by TRBJ2-7. The length of the CDR3 is 13 residues. Looked up from germline, CDR1 is GTSNPN and CDR2 is SVGIG (reference sequence).